The rows below give T cell receptor beta chains drawn from one sample of a study of T cell responses to AZD1222 COVID-19 vaccine. TCRdb's copy holds only in-frame clones and misses some; the assay was immunoSEQ multiplex PCR. Of 150,000 to 180,000 clones listed, about 90% are singletons. This specimen was peripheral blood, taken on day 0 of MenACWY control vaccination. These receptor sequences come from an adult in good health. CDR3s include the opening cysteine and the closing phenylalanine or tryptophan. The order of the fields is clone size, D gene, V gene, J gene, CDR3 DNA, CDR3 protein. The D gene is left open where the match is weak. Clone size is shown for a subset of rows, as once, few, many or a class of expanded clone.

abundance: NA
d_gene: TRBD1
v_gene: TRBV5-1
j_gene: TRBJ1-2
CDR3nt: TGCGCCAGCTCATCGACAGGGGATGGCTACACCTTC
CDR3aa: CASSSTGDGYTF

abundance: once
d_gene: TRBD1
v_gene: TRBV28
j_gene: TRBJ1-4
CDR3nt: TGTGCCAGCAGCTCCGGACAGGAAGGAGGAAAACTGTTTTTT
CDR3aa: CASSSGQEGGKLFF

abundance: NA
d_gene: NA
v_gene: TRBV28
j_gene: TRBJ1-5
CDR3nt: TGTGCCAGCAGCCCCGGTGGGGCACCTGGGGCCCAGCATTTT
CDR3aa: CASSPGGAPGAQHF

abundance: NA
d_gene: TRBD1
v_gene: TRBV5-1
j_gene: TRBJ1-1
CDR3nt: TGCGCCAGCAGTCCCGGGACAGGGGCCTGGACTGCCGGACCTGAAGCTTTCTTT
CDR3aa: CASSPGTGAWTAGPEAFF

abundance: NA
d_gene: NA
v_gene: TRBV27
j_gene: TRBJ1-5
CDR3nt: TGTGCCAGCAGTTCCGTCTTCAATCAGCCCCAGCATTTT
CDR3aa: CASSSVFNQPQHF

abundance: NA
d_gene: NA
v_gene: TRBV7-2
j_gene: TRBJ1-6
CDR3nt: TGTGCCAGCAGCCCAGCGGGACCGACTAATTCACCCCTCCACTTT
CDR3aa: CASSPAGPTNSPLHF

abundance: NA
d_gene: NA
v_gene: TRBV7-9
j_gene: TRBJ2-5
CDR3nt: TGTGCCAGCAGCCGTCAAGAGACCCAGTACTTC
CDR3aa: CASSRQETQYF

abundance: NA
d_gene: NA
v_gene: TRBV5-1
j_gene: TRBJ1-1
CDR3nt: TGCGCCAGCAGCTCGGACTTTGAAGCTTTCTTT
CDR3aa: CASSSDFEAFF

abundance: NA
d_gene: NA
v_gene: TRBV5-1
j_gene: TRBJ1-1
CDR3nt: TGCGCCAGCAGCTTAAAGACAGGCCTCGGGGACACTGAAGCTTTCTTT
CDR3aa: CASSLKTGLGDTEAFF

abundance: NA
d_gene: NA
v_gene: TRBV28
j_gene: TRBJ2-3
CDR3nt: TGTGCCAGCAGTTTACCCCTGACCCTGGATGACTACACAGATACGCAGTATTTT
CDR3aa: CASSLPLTLDDYTDTQYF

abundance: NA
d_gene: NA
v_gene: TRBV6-6
j_gene: TRBJ1-1
CDR3nt: TGTGCCAGCCTGAACACTGAAGCTTTCTTT
CDR3aa: CASLNTEAFF

abundance: NA
d_gene: TRBD1
v_gene: TRBV25-1
j_gene: TRBJ2-7
CDR3nt: TGTGCCAGCAGGGGGGGACAGGGGGCGTTCGAGCAGTACTTC
CDR3aa: CASRGGQGAFEQYF

abundance: NA
d_gene: NA
v_gene: TRBV18
j_gene: TRBJ1-2
CDR3nt: TGTGCCAGCTCACCACAGCAGGACGGCTATGGCTACACCTTC
CDR3aa: CASSPQQDGYGYTF

abundance: NA
d_gene: TRBD2
v_gene: TRBV6-6
j_gene: TRBJ2-3
CDR3nt: TGTGCCAGCAGTTACTCTAGCGGGGGGCGCCCAGATACGCAGTATTTT
CDR3aa: CASSYSSGGRPDTQYF

abundance: NA
d_gene: TRBD2
v_gene: TRBV7-2
j_gene: TRBJ2-1
CDR3nt: TGTGCCAGCAGCAGCCCTAGCGGGAGCGAGCAGTTCTTC
CDR3aa: CASSSPSGSEQFF

abundance: NA
d_gene: TRBD1
v_gene: TRBV2
j_gene: TRBJ2-4
CDR3nt: TGTGCCAGCAGTGAACTCCGGGACAGGGTGGTGAGTGGCAAAAACATTCAGTACTTC
CDR3aa: CASSELRDRVVSGKNIQYF

abundance: NA
d_gene: NA
v_gene: TRBV29-1
j_gene: TRBJ2-7
CDR3nt: TGCAGCGTTTCCGGGGCCTACGAGCAGTACTTC
CDR3aa: CSVSGAYEQYF

abundance: NA
d_gene: NA
v_gene: TRBV11-2
j_gene: TRBJ1-5
CDR3nt: TGTGCCAGCAGCTTAGACAGGAGGGACAATCAGCCCCAGCATTTT
CDR3aa: CASSLDRRDNQPQHF

abundance: once
d_gene: NA
v_gene: TRBV6-2/TRBV6-3
j_gene: TRBJ2-2
CDR3nt: TGTGCCAGCAGTTACTCTCCCCAGGGGCTCGAACACCGGGGAGCTGTTTTT
CDR3aa: CASSYSPQGLEHRGAVF

abundance: NA
d_gene: NA
v_gene: TRBV7-8
j_gene: TRBJ1-6
CDR3nt: TGTGCCAGCAGCTTAGGGAGGGGTTTTAATTCACCCCTCCACTTT
CDR3aa: CASSLGRGFNSPLHF

abundance: once
d_gene: NA
v_gene: TRBV30
j_gene: TRBJ1-6
CDR3nt: TGTGCCTGGAGTGTGGATAATAGTTCACCCCTCCACTTT
CDR3aa: CAWSVDNSSPLHF

abundance: NA
d_gene: NA
v_gene: TRBV6-5
j_gene: TRBJ1-1
CDR3nt: TGTGCCAGCAGTTACTTCGGGGGGTACGGCACTGAAGCTTTCTTT
CDR3aa: CASSYFGGYGTEAFF

abundance: NA
d_gene: NA
v_gene: TRBV27
j_gene: TRBJ1-1
CDR3nt: TGTGCCAGCAGTTTTATGATGAACACTGAAGCTTTCTTT
CDR3aa: CASSFMMNTEAFF

abundance: NA
d_gene: NA
v_gene: TRBV7-8
j_gene: TRBJ1-4
CDR3nt: TGTGCCAGCAGCTTAGTGTCAGGTCGCCTAGCTAATGAAAAACTGTTTTTT
CDR3aa: CASSLVSGRLANEKLFF

abundance: NA
d_gene: NA
v_gene: TRBV2
j_gene: TRBJ1-6
CDR3nt: TGTGCCAGCAGTGAATATCCGGGCTTACCCCTCCACTTT
CDR3aa: CASSEYPGLPLHF

abundance: NA
d_gene: NA
v_gene: TRBV3-1/TRBV3-2
j_gene: TRBJ1-2
CDR3nt: TGTGCCAGCAGCCCCGGACAATATGGCTACACCTTC
CDR3aa: CASSPGQYGYTF

abundance: NA
d_gene: NA
v_gene: TRBV6-1
j_gene: TRBJ1-4
CDR3nt: TGTGCCAGCAGTGAGATGGTACGGGGACAACTGTTTTTT
CDR3aa: CASSEMVRGQLFF

abundance: NA
d_gene: NA
v_gene: TRBV4-3
j_gene: TRBJ1-2
CDR3nt: TGCGCCAGCAGCCCGACACTCTCCCTAGCTAACTATGGCTACACCTTC
CDR3aa: CASSPTLSLANYGYTF

abundance: NA
d_gene: NA
v_gene: TRBV7-6
j_gene: TRBJ2-3
CDR3nt: TGTGCCAGCAGCTTAGTCGGGGGTGGGACAGATACGCAGTATTTT
CDR3aa: CASSLVGGGTDTQYF

abundance: NA
d_gene: NA
v_gene: TRBV11-3
j_gene: TRBJ2-7
CDR3nt: TGTGCCAGCAGCTTAGAGGCGAGGACGAGCTCCTACGAGCAGTACTTC
CDR3aa: CASSLEARTSSYEQYF

abundance: NA
d_gene: NA
v_gene: TRBV18
j_gene: TRBJ1-3
CDR3nt: TGTGCCAGCTCACCAAAGACAGACTCTGGAAACACCATATATTTT
CDR3aa: CASSPKTDSGNTIYF

abundance: NA
d_gene: TRBD1
v_gene: TRBV4-2
j_gene: TRBJ2-7
CDR3nt: TGTGCCAGCAGCCAAGGGACAGGGTTCTACGAGCAGTACTTC
CDR3aa: CASSQGTGFYEQYF

abundance: NA
d_gene: NA
v_gene: TRBV20-1
j_gene: TRBJ1-2
CDR3nt: TGCAGTGCTAGTTTAGGGGGAACCAGGGAGTATGGCTACACCTTC
CDR3aa: CSASLGGTREYGYTF

abundance: NA
d_gene: TRBD1
v_gene: TRBV2
j_gene: TRBJ1-1
CDR3nt: TGTGCCGCCAAAAAGGGGGCATACACTGAAGCTTTCTTT
CDR3aa: CAAKKGAYTEAFF

abundance: NA
d_gene: NA
v_gene: TRBV9
j_gene: TRBJ1-3
CDR3nt: TGTGCCAGCAACCCACAGGGAGCAGGAAACACCATATATTTT
CDR3aa: CASNPQGAGNTIYF

abundance: few
d_gene: NA
v_gene: TRBV6-1
j_gene: TRBJ1-2
CDR3nt: TGTGCCAGCAGTGTAAGGACGCGTGTGGGCCGTAACTATGGCTACACCTTC
CDR3aa: CASSVRTRVGRNYGYTF

abundance: NA
d_gene: TRBD2
v_gene: TRBV6-2/TRBV6-3
j_gene: TRBJ2-2
CDR3nt: TGTGCCAGCAGTTACCGACTAGCGGGGGCGAACACCGGGGAGCTGTTTTTT
CDR3aa: CASSYRLAGANTGELFF

abundance: NA
d_gene: TRBD1
v_gene: TRBV7-9
j_gene: TRBJ1-6
CDR3nt: TGTGCCACGAGAACGACAGGGGTGGAATCCTATAATTCACCCCTCCACTTT
CDR3aa: CATRTTGVESYNSPLHF

abundance: few
d_gene: NA
v_gene: TRBV5-1
j_gene: TRBJ2-2
CDR3nt: TGCGCCAGCAGCTTGGTCGGGACAACCAACACCGGGGAGCTGTTTTTT
CDR3aa: CASSLVGTTNTGELFF

abundance: NA
d_gene: NA
v_gene: TRBV30
j_gene: TRBJ2-7
CDR3nt: TGTGCCTGGGAGGGGATCATGTCCGAGCAGTACTTC
CDR3aa: CAWEGIMSEQYF

abundance: NA
d_gene: NA
v_gene: TRBV5-6
j_gene: TRBJ1-1
CDR3nt: TGTGCCAGCAGCTTGGGGTGGGGGGCGCCGAACACTGAAGCTTTCTTT
CDR3aa: CASSLGWGAPNTEAFF

abundance: NA
d_gene: TRBD1
v_gene: TRBV14
j_gene: TRBJ2-7
CDR3nt: TGTGCCAGCAGCCAAGCCTGGACAGGGAAGTACGAGCAGTACTTC
CDR3aa: CASSQAWTGKYEQYF

abundance: NA
d_gene: TRBD1
v_gene: TRBV5-4
j_gene: TRBJ2-5
CDR3nt: TGTGCCAGCAGCCCTCCGGGACAGGGGAATCTGGAGACCCAGTACTTC
CDR3aa: CASSPPGQGNLETQYF

abundance: NA
d_gene: NA
v_gene: TRBV20-1
j_gene: TRBJ1-1
CDR3nt: TGCAGTGCTAGAGATGGACCCGATTTCTTT
CDR3aa: CSARDGPDFF

abundance: NA
d_gene: NA
v_gene: TRBV27
j_gene: TRBJ1-6
CDR3nt: TGTGCCAGCAGTTTATATCGGACAACAAGAAATTCACCCCTCCACTTT
CDR3aa: CASSLYRTTRNSPLHF

abundance: NA
d_gene: NA
v_gene: TRBV28
j_gene: TRBJ2-5
CDR3nt: TGTGCCAGCAGCCCGACATGGGAATATCAAGAGACCCAGTACTTC
CDR3aa: CASSPTWEYQETQYF

abundance: NA
d_gene: TRBD2
v_gene: TRBV29-1
j_gene: TRBJ2-1
CDR3nt: TGCAGCGTTTGGACTAGCGGGAGGGTCGGTGGGTTCTTC
CDR3aa: CSVWTSGRVGGFF

abundance: NA
d_gene: NA
v_gene: TRBV7-9
j_gene: TRBJ1-1
CDR3nt: TGTGCCAGCGACGGGATGAACACTGAAGCTTTCTTT
CDR3aa: CASDGMNTEAFF

abundance: NA
d_gene: NA
v_gene: TRBV3-1/TRBV3-2
j_gene: TRBJ1-6
CDR3nt: TGTGCCAGCAGCACCCTTAATTCACCCCTCCACTTT
CDR3aa: CASSTLNSPLHF

abundance: NA
d_gene: NA
v_gene: TRBV5-1
j_gene: TRBJ2-2
CDR3nt: TGCGCCAGCAGCTTGGATGGCCGTACTACCGGGGAGCTGTTTTTT
CDR3aa: CASSLDGRTTGELFF

abundance: NA
d_gene: NA
v_gene: TRBV6-6
j_gene: TRBJ2-7
CDR3nt: TGTGCCAGCAGTTACAACGGGCGTGGGGAGCAGTACTTC
CDR3aa: CASSYNGRGEQYF

abundance: NA
d_gene: TRBD2
v_gene: TRBV27
j_gene: TRBJ2-7
CDR3nt: TGTGCCAGCCGGGGCCGGGAGGGCCTTATACCTTACGAGCAGTACTTC
CDR3aa: CASRGREGLIPYEQYF

abundance: NA
d_gene: NA
v_gene: TRBV2
j_gene: TRBJ1-5
CDR3nt: TGTGCCAGCAGTTTCGGGGGGGGTCAGCCCCAGCATTTT
CDR3aa: CASSFGGGQPQHF

abundance: NA
d_gene: NA
v_gene: TRBV5-4
j_gene: TRBJ1-1
CDR3nt: TGTGCCAGCAGCTTTTTTTCAGAGATGAACACTGAAGCTTTCTTT
CDR3aa: CASSFFSEMNTEAFF

abundance: NA
d_gene: NA
v_gene: TRBV7-9
j_gene: TRBJ1-6
CDR3nt: TGTGCCAGCAGCTCTCTCTATAATTCACCCCTCCACTTT
CDR3aa: CASSSLYNSPLHF